The clone carrying this TCR beta chain was counted only a few times. Authors of the study amplified TCR beta CDR3 regions from RNA transcripts. A set of HTBI primers served as the primers for a first-round RT-PCR of the TCR CDR3. TCRdb independently ran MiXCR on the multiplex PCR reads; one entry per CDR3 protein. Of about 300,000 distinct CDR3 sequences listed, around 19% are singletons. V shed 0 bases and J shed 2 bases, with 8 bases lying between them. This CDR3 is built from 15 residues. Germline assignment: CDR1 KGHSH and CDR2 LQKENI. These data belong to a study of T cells in Graves' hyperthyroidism and ophthalmopathy.

This sequence was found in a man aged 45-65 years with Graves' ophthalmopathy. This chain connects TRBV18 to TRBJ1-3; D gene ambiguous. Sequenced material: blood. This chain's CDR3 is CASSPPGVPGNTIYF. In DNA form, the CDR3 reads TGTGCCAGCTCACCACCGGGAGTCCCTGGAAACACCATATATTTT.